A single sample gave rise to the 5 T cell receptor beta chains below, sequenced in a study of radiation and T cells in renal cell carcinoma. Time point specified: baseline pretreatment blood. Treatment indicated: 15 Gy SBRT to primary tumor, nephrectomy 4 weeks later. Method: immunoSEQ multiplex PCR; TCRdb's copy keeps in-frame clones and lacks some. The table records around 160,000 clones, about 87% of them present only once. Sequenced here: blood, sampled from a patient whose treatment included radiotherapy and nephrectomy. Every receptor here comes from a woman in her seventies with renal cell carcinoma.

This chain links TRBV5-1 with TRBJ1-4; D is perhaps TRBD1 (5 bases). The CDR3 runs 16 residues. The germline gives CDR1 SGHRS, CDR2 YFSETQ. Trimming cost V 3 bases and J 0 bases, with 12 bases left between them. CDR3 coding DNA: TGCGCCAGCAGCTGGCAGGGAAAGGCAACTAATGAAAAACTGTTTTTT. It translates to CASSWQGKATNEKLFF.

This CDR3 is CASSYTPGGYNEQFF. DNA of the CDR3: TGTGCCAGCAGTTACACCCCCGGGGGGTACAATGAGCAGTTCTTC. V usage is TRBV6-6 and J usage is TRBJ2-1; 7 bases fit TRBD2. The germline V gene has CDR1 MNHNY and CDR2 SVGAGI (reference sequence). The CDR3 is 15 residues long. V shed 2 bases and J 4 bases; nucleotides not matched to a gene: 5.

The chain recombines TRBV27 with TRBJ2-7; possibly TRBD2 for D (6 bases). Looked up from germline, CDR1 is MNHEY and CDR2 is SMNVEV (reference sequence). CDR3 size: 13 residues. With 5 bases removed from V and 5 bases from J, the gap between germline ends came to 13 bases. CDR3 bases: TGTGCCAGCAGTCCCCGGAGGGTCCACGAGCAGTACTTC. This sequence encodes CASSPRRVHEQYF.

This clone was seen only once. The chain carries TRBV7-2 and TRBJ1-6, with D possibly matching TRBD1 (6 bases). V dropped 8 bases and J dropped 11 bases, with 22 bases sitting between them. The germline V gene encodes CDR1 SGHTA and CDR2 FQGNSA. CDR3 length equals 15 residues. The CDR3 nucleotides read TGTGCCAGCGCACAAGAGGGGCAGGGGCTTACACCCCTCCACTTT. Protein product: CASAQEGQGLTPLHF.

A remark on this clone: Other DNA sequences of this sample code for an identical CDR3. This chain joins TRBV28 and TRBJ1-5; D possibly corresponds to TRBD1 (5 bases). Germline-derived CDR1 and CDR2 are MDHEN and SYDVKM. V dropped 3 bases and J dropped 2 bases, with 8 bases sitting between them. The CDR3 consists of 14 residues. CDR3 in DNA: TGTGCCAGCAGTTTCTCCAGGGGCAATCAGCCCCAGCATTTT. Translating gives CASSFSRGNQPQHF.